These T cell receptor beta chains were read from a single sample in a study of blood T cells in healthy people across ages. Using its own MiXCR run on the 5' RACE reads, TCRdb lists one record per CDR3 protein. The sample records about 1.4 million distinct CDR3 sequences, almost 60% being singletons. The specimen was blood. These receptors were collected from a man aged 18 to 30 in good health. CDR3s include the opening cysteine and the closing phenylalanine or tryptophan. The order of the fields is CDR3 DNA, CDR3 protein, D gene, V gene, J gene, clone size. The D gene is left open where the match is weak. A clone size is listed for some rows: how often the clone was seen (once, few, many), or a class if it is expanded.

TGCGCCAGCAGCCAAGATCGGGGGACGGCCACTGAAGCTTTCTTT	CASSQDRGTATEAFF	-	TRBV4-3	TRBJ1-1	-
TGCAGCGACGGGACTAGCGGGGGGGCTAGCACAGATACGCAGTATTTT	CSDGTSGGASTDTQYF	TRBD2	TRBV29-1	TRBJ2-3	few
TGCAGCGTTGAAACGCATGCCCAGGGACACTACGAGCAGTACTTC	CSVETHAQGHYEQYF	-	TRBV29-1	TRBJ2-7	few
TGTGCCAGCAGTAGCGGGAGCCCTAGCACAGATACGCAGTATTTT	CASSSGSPSTDTQYF	TRBD2	TRBV11-2	TRBJ2-3	-
TGTGCCAGCAGCTTAAAGGGACAGAGGAGCTCCTACAATGAGCAGTTCTTC	CASSLKGQRSSYNEQFF	TRBD1	TRBV7-6	TRBJ2-1	few
TGTGCCACCAGTGATTTTCGGGATGAGCAGTTCTTC	CATSDFRDEQFF	-	TRBV24-1	TRBJ2-1	-
TGTGCCACCAGCAGAGCACGGAGTGGGACTGAAGCTTTCTTT	CATSRARSGTEAFF	-	TRBV15	TRBJ1-1	-
TGTGCCAGCAGTCCCACGCTCAGAGGGTACACCGGGGAGCTGTTTTTT	CASSPTLRGYTGELFF	-	TRBV6-2/TRBV6-3	TRBJ2-2	once
TGCGCCAGCAGATGGACCCTTAGCGAGGGCATTCAGTACTTC	CASRWTLSEGIQYF	-	TRBV5-1	TRBJ2-4	many
TGCGCCAGCAGCCAAGTTCTAGCGGGGTTACTCACAGATACGCAGTATTTT	CASSQVLAGLLTDTQYF	TRBD2	TRBV4-1	TRBJ2-3	-
TGTGCCAGCAGTTCAGGGACTAGCGGGGGGGAAATGGACGAGCAGTACTTC	CASSSGTSGGEMDEQYF	TRBD2	TRBV27	TRBJ2-7	-
TGCAGTGCTAGTTCAATCACAGGGGGAGAGACCCAGTACTTC	CSASSITGGETQYF	TRBD1	TRBV20-1	TRBJ2-5	-
TGTGCCAGCTCACCAGGGGGGCGAACCTACGAGCAGTACTTC	CASSPGGRTYEQYF	-	TRBV18	TRBJ2-7	-
TGCGCCAGCAGTCCCCCTAGCGGGAGTAGGGATGAGCAGTTCTTC	CASSPPSGSRDEQFF	TRBD2	TRBV4-1	TRBJ2-1	-
TGTGCCAGCAGCTTAGATAGTATAAACATTCAGTACTTC	CASSLDSINIQYF	-	TRBV11-2	TRBJ2-4	-
TGTGCCACCAGCAGAGTTCCTGGGACAGGCAGTTATACGCAGTATTTT	CATSRVPGTGSYTQYF	TRBD1	TRBV15	TRBJ2-3	few
TGTGCCAGCAGCAGAAGGTCGGGTGAAGCTTTCTTT	CASSRRSGEAFF	-	TRBV27	TRBJ1-1	-
TGTGCCAGCAGCGTAGAGGAAGGGGGCGCGGGCTATGGCTACACCTTC	CASSVEEGGAGYGYTF	TRBD1	TRBV9	TRBJ1-2	-
TGCGCCAGCAGCCAAGAAGGGCCCTATAGCCTCAGGCACTATGAGCAGTTCTTC	CASSQEGPYSLRHYEQFF	-	TRBV4-1	TRBJ2-1	-
TGTGCCAGCGATGGGGTATCCCTCACAACTAATGAAAAACTGTTTTTT	CASDGVSLTTNEKLFF	-	TRBV27	TRBJ1-4	-
TGTGCCATCAGTGAGACAGGGGAAAGCAATCAGCCCCAGCATTTT	CAISETGESNQPQHF	TRBD1	TRBV10-3	TRBJ1-5	few
TGTGCCAGCAGCGGCGGACTAGCGGACACAGATACGCAGTATTTT	CASSGGLADTDTQYF	TRBD2	TRBV7-6	TRBJ2-3	-
TGTGCCAGCAGCTCTAGACCAGGTTCGGGCTATGGCTACACCTTC	CASSSRPGSGYGYTF	-	TRBV5-6	TRBJ1-2	once
TGCAGCGTTGAACCTCTCAACAATGAGCAGTTCTTC	CSVEPLNNEQFF	-	TRBV29-1	TRBJ2-1	few
TGCAGCGGCGGAGGGGGTCGGAATGAGCAGTTCTTC	CSGGGGRNEQFF	-	TRBV29-1	TRBJ2-1	-
TGTGCCAGCAGGGAACAGGGGGCGCGGGACTATGGCTACACCTTC	CASREQGARDYGYTF	TRBD1	TRBV6-1	TRBJ1-2	-
TGTGCCACCAGCAAAGGGACAGGGGGATATCAGCCCCAGCATTTT	CATSKGTGGYQPQHF	TRBD1	TRBV15	TRBJ1-5	-
TGCGCCAGCAGCCAAGATCCGGAGATCTTCTATGGCTACACCTTC	CASSQDPEIFYGYTF	-	TRBV4-1	TRBJ1-2	-
TGTGCCAGCAGTTTTCCGGACAGGCCGCCTACCTACAATGAGCAGTTCTTC	CASSFPDRPPTYNEQFF	TRBD1	TRBV12-3/TRBV12-4	TRBJ2-1	-
TGTGCCAGCAGTGAATTGGGACAGGTTATGAACTATGGCTACACCTTC	CASSELGQVMNYGYTF	TRBD1	TRBV6-1	TRBJ1-2	-
TGTGCCAGCAGTTACTTCCCGCCCACCTACGAGCAGTACTTC	CASSYFPPTYEQYF	-	TRBV6-6	TRBJ2-7	-
TGTGCCAGCAGCAAGGACGGGTGGAACGAGCAGTACTTC	CASSKDGWNEQYF	-	TRBV21-1	TRBJ2-7	few
TGTGCCAGCAGCTTAGAGGGGACACGGATCAATCAGCCCCAGCATTTT	CASSLEGTRINQPQHF	-	TRBV7-8	TRBJ1-5	-
TGTGCCAGCAGCTTAACCGGGACAGGGAGTCGCACAGATACGCAGTATTTT	CASSLTGTGSRTDTQYF	TRBD1	TRBV11-2	TRBJ2-3	-
TGCAGCGTAAATGACAGGGCTAGACCCTACGAGCAGTACTTC	CSVNDRARPYEQYF	TRBD1	TRBV29-1	TRBJ2-7	few
TGCGCCAGCAGCCAAGTTTTCAATGGGAGGACTGGCTACACCTTC	CASSQVFNGRTGYTF	-	TRBV4-3	TRBJ1-2	-
TGTGCCAGCAGACTCTTTGGACAGACGAACCTCAATCAGCCCCAGCATTTT	CASRLFGQTNLNQPQHF	-	TRBV28	TRBJ1-5	-
TGTGCCAGCAGACCGGGACAGGGGTTCGACGAGCAGTACTTC	CASRPGQGFDEQYF	TRBD1	TRBV6-2/TRBV6-3	TRBJ2-7	-
TGTGCCAGCACATGGGGGGCAGGGGGTTCCAATCAGCCCCAGCATTTT	CASTWGAGGSNQPQHF	TRBD1	TRBV6-6	TRBJ1-5	-
TGCGCCAGCAGCCCTTTAACTAGTTTTGAGCAGTTCTTC	CASSPLTSFEQFF	-	TRBV4-1	TRBJ2-1	few
TGTGCCAGCAGTTTCGCGACAGCGGGAGGGTCTGAGCAGTTCTTC	CASSFATAGGSEQFF	TRBD2	TRBV6-2/TRBV6-3	TRBJ2-1	-
TGCGCCAGCAGCCAAGTCCCTCAGGGGGCAATCGATATGAGCTATAGCAATCAGCCCCAGCATTTT	CASSQVPQGAIDMSYSNQPQHF	TRBD1	TRBV4-1	TRBJ1-5	-
TGTGCCATCAGTGAGTCTCTGTTCGATACCCGTGGCTACACCTTC	CAISESLFDTRGYTF	-	TRBV10-3	TRBJ1-2	-
TGTGCCAGCAGCCAAGGACGGACTGCTGCCGGGCAGTATTTT	CASSQGRTAAGQYF	-	TRBV4-2	TRBJ2-3	-
TGTGCCAGCTCATCGTCTCAGGGGCCTATAACCAAAAACATTCAGTACTTC	CASSSSQGPITKNIQYF	-	TRBV18	TRBJ2-4	-
TGTGCCACCAGCAGAGATCATGGGCCAAACACTGAAGCTTTCTTT	CATSRDHGPNTEAFF	-	TRBV15	TRBJ1-1	-
TGCAGCGTTGCTAAGCATGCAGGAAACACTGAAGCTTTCTTT	CSVAKHAGNTEAFF	-	TRBV29-1	TRBJ1-1	-
TGTGCCAGCAGTTTATCGGACCGAGCGGGGAGCACAGATACGCAGTATTTT	CASSLSDRAGSTDTQYF	TRBD2	TRBV27	TRBJ2-3	-
TGCGCCAGCAGCCCCGGGACACTGGGGACAGATACGCAGTATTTT	CASSPGTLGTDTQYF	-	TRBV5-1	TRBJ2-3	-
TGTGCCAGCAGCTTTGGAATCATGAACACTGAAGCTTTCTTT	CASSFGIMNTEAFF	-	TRBV5-6	TRBJ1-1	-
TGTGCCAGCAGCTTAGCTCCGGGACAGATCTATGGCTACACCTTC	CASSLAPGQIYGYTF	TRBD1	TRBV7-9	TRBJ1-2	-
TGTGCCAGCAGTTCTTGGGACAGGGGGGAGACCCAGTACTTC	CASSSWDRGETQYF	TRBD1	TRBV6-6	TRBJ2-5	few
TGCAGTGCCCTCCCCCAGGGGGTAGGGTACGAGCAGTACTTC	CSALPQGVGYEQYF	TRBD1	TRBV20-1	TRBJ2-7	few
TGTGCCAGCAGTTTATCGTCGGTAGCGGGGGCTTACGAGCAGTACTTC	CASSLSSVAGAYEQYF	TRBD2	TRBV27	TRBJ2-7	-
TGCAGCGTTGATGGGGGCCTGGACACCGGGGAGCTGTTTTTT	CSVDGGLDTGELFF	-	TRBV29-1	TRBJ2-2	-
TGCAGCGTTGCACCCAGCGGGGCGGGGGGCTACACCTTC	CSVAPSGAGGYTF	-	TRBV29-1	TRBJ1-2	few
TGTGCCACCAGCAGAGGGGTTCCGGACTATGGCTACACCTTC	CATSRGVPDYGYTF	-	TRBV15	TRBJ1-2	once